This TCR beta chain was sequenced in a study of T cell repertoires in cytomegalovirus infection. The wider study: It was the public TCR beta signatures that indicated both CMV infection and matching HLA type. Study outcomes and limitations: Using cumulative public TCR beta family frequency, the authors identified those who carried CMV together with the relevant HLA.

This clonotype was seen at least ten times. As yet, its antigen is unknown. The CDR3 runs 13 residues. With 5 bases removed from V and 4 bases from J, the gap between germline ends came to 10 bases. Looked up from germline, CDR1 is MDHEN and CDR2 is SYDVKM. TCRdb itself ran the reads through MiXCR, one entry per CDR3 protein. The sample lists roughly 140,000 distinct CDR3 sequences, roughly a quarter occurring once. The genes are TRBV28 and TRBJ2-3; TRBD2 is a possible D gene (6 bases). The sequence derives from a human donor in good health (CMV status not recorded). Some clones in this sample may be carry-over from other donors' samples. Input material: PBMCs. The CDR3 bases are TGTGCCAGCAGTAGGGGACTCGCAGATACGCAGTATTTT. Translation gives CASSRGLADTQYF.